The 20 T cell receptor beta chains presented below share a single source sample, sequenced in a study of blood T cell repertoires in COVID-19. Some clones are missing from TCRdb's copy, which holds only in-frame ones; the method was immunoSEQ multiplex PCR. The sample holds some 110,000 clones, approximately 80% seen once. Sequencing used peripheral blood. The receptors stem from a man aged 50 to 59 with acute or convalescent COVID-19.

The rearrangement joins TRBV7-6 to TRBJ1-4; TRBD1 matches 9 bases. V was clipped by 5 bases and J by 8 bases; unmatched bases: 6. Germline V gene lookup returns CDR1 SGHVS and CDR2 FNYEAQ. This CDR3 contains 14 residues. CDR3 residues: CASSIQGAREKLFF. The CDR3 nucleotides are TGTGCCAGCAGCATACAGGGGGCTCGGGAAAAACTGTTTTTT.

The rearrangement links TRBV7-9 to TRBJ1-5; possible D gene TRBD1, 6 bases. CDR3 size: 14 residues. Deletions cut 3 bases from V and 5 bases from J, with 11 bases between. Germline values: CDR1 SEHNR, CDR2 FQNEAQ (reference sequence). In nucleotides, the CDR3 is TGTGCCAGCAGCTTTCCTGACAGGCATCAGCCCCAGCATTTT. This codes for CASSFPDRHQPQHF.

The rearrangement joins TRBV18 to TRBJ2-7, with 11 nucleotides matching TRBD1. This CDR3 contains 12 residues. Germline V gene lookup returns CDR1 KGHSH and CDR2 LQKENI. Trimming at V came to 10 bases and at J to 4 bases, leaving 3 bases not matched to a gene. CDR3 sequence (DNA): TGTGCCACTGGGACAGGGGGATACGAGCAGTACTTC. It yields the protein CATGTGGYEQYF.

The V gene is TRBV3-1 (or the pseudogene TRBV3-2), the J gene TRBJ2-1; the match to TRBD1 covers 9 bases. The germline CDR1 and CDR2 sequences are LGHDT and YNNKEL (reference sequence). This CDR3 has 16 amino acids. Trimming took 5 bases from V and 2 from J; bases not matched to a gene: 7. In DNA form, the CDR3 reads TGTGCCAGCAGCTTACTCGGGACAGGGCCCTACAATGAGCAGTTCTTC. This codes for CASSLLGTGPYNEQFF.

This clone has a single count. V is TRBV15 and J is TRBJ2-3; weak D call: TRBD2 (6 bases). The CDR3 contains 15 residues. V was shortened by 2 bases and J by 4 bases, with 13 bases between the two germline ends. CDR1 and CDR2 from the germline V gene are LNHNV and YYDKDF (reference sequence). The DNA of the CDR3 is TGTGCCACCAGCAGAAGTCTAGCGTGGGCAGATACGCAGTATTTT. It encodes CATSRSLAWADTQYF.

The rearrangement links TRBV6-6 to TRBJ1-1, with 10 bases lining up with TRBD1. Unmatched junction bases numbered 4, after V lost 0 bases and J lost 12 bases. The CDR3 contains 13 residues. The germline V gene has CDR1 MNHNY and CDR2 SVGAGI (reference sequence). The CDR3 loop reads CASSYSGQGRSFF. CDR3 sequence (DNA): TGTGCCAGCAGTTACTCGGGACAGGGGAGGTCTTTCTTT.

A few counts support this clone. V usage is TRBV6-6 and J usage is TRBJ2-2, with D possibly TRBD1 on 6 matching bases. V lost 8 bases, J lost 7 bases, and 8 bases lay in between. There are 11 residues in the CDR3. CDR1 is MNHNY and CDR2 is SVGAGI in the germline V gene (reference sequence). CDR3 region: CASWGHGELFF. The CDR3 region has the DNA TGTGCCAGCTGGGGGCACGGGGAGCTGTTTTTT.

The gene calls are TRBV5-3 and TRBJ2-4; D remains ambiguous. TRBV5-3 is marked as an open reading frame, function uncertain. Trimming pared 0 bases from V and 1 base from J, leaving 11 bases between. The CDR3 consists of 16 residues. The CDR3 region is CARSLEYPRAKNIQYF. In nucleotides, the CDR3 is TGTGCCAGAAGCTTGGAATACCCGAGGGCCAAAAACATTCAGTACTTC.

This chain uses TRBV5-5 with TRBJ1-3, with a tentative D call TRBD1 (5 bases). The germline V gene has CDR1 SGHKS and CDR2 YYEKEE (reference sequence). V lost 4 bases and J 0 bases, leaving 14 bases between the germline ends. The CDR3 runs to 16 residues. CDR3 coding DNA: TGTGCCAGCAGCGCGGACACTTCAAGCTCTGGAAACACCATATATTTT. Protein product: CASSADTSSSGNTIYF.

Points on this clone: One end of the junction does not line up with germline, which may come from a read error. Distinct nucleotide sequences in the sample also encode this CDR3. CDR3 loop: CASSLRGSGANVLTF. The CDR3 DNA sequence: TGCGCCAGCAGTCTCAGGGGTTCTGGGGCCAACGTCCTGACTTTC. The rearrangement uses TRBV27 and TRBJ2-6; D is possibly TRBD1 (6 bases). This CDR3 comprises 15 residues. Germline V gene data show CDR1 as MNHEY and CDR2 as SMNVEV (reference sequence).

This clone was observed a few times. J is TRBJ1-2 and V is TRBV11-3, with 7 nucleotides matching TRBD1. This CDR3 region has 12 residues. CDR1 is SGHNT and CDR2 is YENEEA in the germline V gene. V trimming: 5 bases; J trimming: 8 bases; junction bases outside the gene matches: 5. CDR3 protein: CASSARGLGYTF. The CDR3 DNA sequence: TGTGCCAGCAGCGCTAGGGGGCTCGGCTACACCTTC.

The chain joins TRBV15 to TRBJ1-5; perhaps TRBD1 as D (6 bases). Trimming shortened V by 0 bases and J by 0 bases, and 12 bases separated the two germline ends. CDR1 is LNHNV, CDR2 YYDKDF, per germline (reference sequence). CDR3 size: 17 residues. The DNA of the CDR3 is TGTGCCACCAGCAGAGATCGGACAGCAGATAGCAATCAGCCCCAGCATTTT. Translated, it gives CATSRDRTADSNQPQHF.

This clone occurred a few times. The rearrangement links TRBV5-1 to TRBJ2-2; 8 nucleotides match TRBD1. The CDR3 loop spans 16 amino acids. With 1 base clipped from V and 4 bases from J, the junction kept 6 bases outside the gene matches. Germline-derived CDR1 and CDR2 are SGHRS and YFSETQ. CDR3 nucleotides: TGCGCCAGCAGCTTGAGGTCAGGGGGCATCACCGGGGAGCTGTTTTTT. It translates to CASSLRSGGITGELFF.

The chain couples TRBV19 to TRBJ1-3; D is possibly TRBD1 (5 bases). The CDR3 is 16 amino acids. V lost 1 base, J lost 5 bases, and 15 bases lay in between. CDR1 and CDR2 from the germline V gene are LNHDA and SQIVND (reference sequence). The CDR3, as DNA: TGTGCCAGTAGTATAGCCGCAGGGAAAGGCCGAAACACCATATATTTT. Protein product: CASSIAAGKGRNTIYF.

The count of this clone is one. The chain carries TRBV9 and TRBJ1-2; D is unresolved. This CDR3 region has 12 residues. CDR1 is SGDLS and CDR2 is YYNGEE in the germline V gene. V shed 0 bases and J shed 4 bases, with 4 bases lying between them. Here the CDR3 reads CASSVDSYGYTF. The DNA for the CDR3 is TGTGCCAGCAGCGTAGACAGCTATGGCTACACCTTC.

The genes are TRBV18 and TRBJ1-2, with 8 nucleotides matching TRBD1. Germline CDR1 is KGHSH and CDR2 is LQKENI. CDR3 length equals 17 residues. The V gene end was trimmed by 2 bases and the J gene end by 0 bases; junction bases not matched to a gene: 8. In nucleotides, the CDR3 is TGTGCCAGCTCACCAATTGCAGGGGGCACGGCTAACTATGGCTACACCTTC. Translating it yields CASSPIAGGTANYGYTF.

The rearrangement uses TRBV5-4 and TRBJ1-2; D is unclear. The V gene lost 1 base and the J gene lost 8 bases, with 12 bases spanning the gap. Germline V gives CDR1 SGHNT, CDR2 YYREEE (reference sequence). CDR3 length equals 13 residues. In DNA form, the CDR3 reads TGTGCCAGCAGCTTGAACGCGAACCCAGGCTACACCTTC. It specifies CASSLNANPGYTF.

The rearrangement uses TRBV27 and TRBJ1-6; TRBD1 aligns across 8 bases. The germline V gene encodes CDR1 MNHEY and CDR2 SMNVEV (reference sequence). The CDR3 is 18 amino acids. Trimming at V came to 6 bases and at J to 0 bases, leaving 10 bases not matched to a gene. CDR3 in amino acids: CASRRGTGEGSYNSPLHF. CDR3 bases: TGTGCCAGCAGACGAGGGACAGGCGAGGGCTCCTATAATTCACCCCTCCACTTT.

The V call is TRBV7-7, the J call TRBJ2-5; D is perhaps TRBD1 (6 bases). Trimming removed 5 bases from V and 1 base from J, with 11 bases in between. From germline, CDR1 is SSHAT and CDR2 FNYEAQ (reference sequence). CDR3 length equals 14 residues. CDR3 in DNA: TGTGCCAGCAGCCCCGGACAGTTCCAAGAGACCCAGTACTTC. Encoded protein: CASSPGQFQETQYF.

This clone occurred many times. The rearrangement links TRBV2 to TRBJ2-7; maybe TRBD2 (6 bases). The V gene lost 5 bases and the J gene lost 0 bases, with 17 bases spanning the gap. This CDR3 has 16 amino acids. Germline CDR1 reads SNHLY; CDR2 reads FYNNEI. The CDR3 sequence is CASSSQEGRDSYEQYF. The DNA for the CDR3 is TGTGCCAGCAGTTCCCAGGAGGGGCGGGACTCCTACGAGCAGTACTTC.